These T cell receptor beta chains were read from a single sample in a study of CD8 T cells in ankylosing spondylitis. MiXCR was run by TCRdb on the 5' RACE reads, yielding one entry per CDR3 protein. Found here are 200,000 to 250,000 distinct CDR3 sequences, roughly 6.6% of them singletons; the top ten hold 14%. Sequencing was performed on blood, either unsorted or a sorted T cell fraction (not recorded which). The source is a male donor with ankylosing spondylitis. CDR3s include the opening cysteine and the closing phenylalanine or tryptophan. The order of the fields is CDR3 DNA, CDR3 protein, clone size, D gene, J gene, V gene. A D gene is named only where the DNA matches it firmly. Size is omitted from some rows. Given values are once, few, many or a class for expanded clones.

cdr3_nt: TGTGCCAGCAGCCTTAGAGGACAACTCTACAATGAGCAGTTCTTC
cdr3_aa: CASSLRGQLYNEQFF
clone_size: many
d_call: .
j_call: TRBJ2-1
v_call: TRBV9

cdr3_nt: TGTGCCAGCAGTTTAAACAGACGGAACACTGAAGCTTTCTTT
cdr3_aa: CASSLNRRNTEAFF
clone_size: many
d_call: .
j_call: TRBJ1-1
v_call: TRBV27

cdr3_nt: TGTGCCAGCAGCTTTTTGATGGGGGGGACCCGCACAGATACGCAGTATTTT
cdr3_aa: CASSFLMGGTRTDTQYF
clone_size: few
d_call: TRBD2
j_call: TRBJ2-3
v_call: TRBV5-6

cdr3_nt: TGCGCCAGCAGCCAAGATCGTGAGGACGGAGGAGCCACTGAAGCTTTCTTT
cdr3_aa: CASSQDREDGGATEAFF
clone_size: many
d_call: .
j_call: TRBJ1-1
v_call: TRBV4-3

cdr3_nt: TGCAGTGCAAACACAGAGTGGGTTGAGGACAGGAACTATGGCTACACCTTC
cdr3_aa: CSANTEWVEDRNYGYTF
clone_size: few
d_call: TRBD1
j_call: TRBJ1-2
v_call: TRBV20-1

cdr3_nt: TGTGCCAACCACGACGGACCCTACAATGAGCAGTTCTTC
cdr3_aa: CANHDGPYNEQFF
clone_size: many
d_call: .
j_call: TRBJ2-1
v_call: TRBV2

cdr3_nt: TGTGCCAGCAGCCAAGTTAGCTATTTTCCAGATACGCAGTATTTT
cdr3_aa: CASSQVSYFPDTQYF
clone_size: many
d_call: .
j_call: TRBJ2-3
v_call: TRBV3-1

cdr3_nt: TGTGCCAGCAGGCCGAAGGCTAGCTCCTACGAGCAGTACTTC
cdr3_aa: CASRPKASSYEQYF
clone_size: .
d_call: .
j_call: TRBJ2-7
v_call: TRBV6-1

cdr3_nt: TGCGCCAGCAGAGGACAGGGAAAGATAAGGACTGAAGCTTTCTTT
cdr3_aa: CASRGQGKIRTEAFF
clone_size: many
d_call: TRBD1
j_call: TRBJ1-1
v_call: TRBV5-1

cdr3_nt: TGTGCCAGCTACGGTGAAAATGAAAAACTGTTTTTT
cdr3_aa: CASYGENEKLFF
clone_size: many
d_call: .
j_call: TRBJ1-4
v_call: TRBV6-5

cdr3_nt: TGCGCCAGCAGCTCGGGACGGACCTACGAGCAGTACTTC
cdr3_aa: CASSSGRTYEQYF
clone_size: many
d_call: .
j_call: TRBJ2-7
v_call: TRBV5-1

cdr3_nt: TGCGCCAGCAGTGGGACTAACCATACGCAGTATTTT
cdr3_aa: CASSGTNHTQYF
clone_size: many
d_call: .
j_call: TRBJ2-3
v_call: TRBV10-1

cdr3_nt: TGCAGTGCCCCCCAACTAGCGGGGACTTCCTACGAGCAGTACTTC
cdr3_aa: CSAPQLAGTSYEQYF
clone_size: few
d_call: TRBD2
j_call: TRBJ2-7
v_call: TRBV20-1

cdr3_nt: TGTGCCAGCAGTTACTCGAAGGGACAGGGTCATGGCTACACCTTC
cdr3_aa: CASSYSKGQGHGYTF
clone_size: .
d_call: TRBD1
j_call: TRBJ1-2
v_call: TRBV6-5